These T cell receptor beta chains were read from a single sample in a study of T-cell memory formation after mild COVID-19. TCRdb re-analysed the 5' RACE reads in MiXCR, keeping a single row per CDR3 protein. This table has fewer than 700,000 distinct CDR3 sequences, about a sixth appearing once. The specimen was PBMCs or a T cell subset sorted from them (not recorded which). Every receptor here comes from an adult woman who had mild COVID-19 (a few samples of this study predate the infection). Cell type and time point are not known. The CDR3 runs from the conserved cysteine through the conserved F or W. The order of the fields is J gene, V gene, CDR3 protein.

>TRBJ1-2|TRBV9
CASSEATGRSGYTF
>TRBJ2-4|TRBV12-3/TRBV12-4
CASRRSAGTKNIQYF
>TRBJ2-5|TRBV29-1
CSVDWQKQETQYF
>TRBJ1-3|TRBV5-1
CASSPAQGSGNTIYF
>TRBJ2-1|TRBV6-2/TRBV6-3
CASSWGNNEQFF
>TRBJ2-1|TRBV9
CASSVLETHEQFF
>TRBJ2-3|TRBV4-3
CASSQDYRQSTDTQYF
>TRBJ2-1|TRBV19
CASSLDVYNEQFF
>TRBJ2-7|TRBV9
CASSVTSGRGSYEQYF
>TRBJ1-3|TRBV5-1
CASSGQGGESGNTIYF
>TRBJ2-3|TRBV9
CASSPRLAVDTDTQYF
>TRBJ2-5|TRBV7-2
CASSTHSGTSQETQYF
>TRBJ2-7|TRBV29-1
CSVASGPRTPTYEQYF
>TRBJ2-5|TRBV7-2
CASSLTAGGSETQYF
>TRBJ2-3|TRBV7-6
CASSRGYADTQYF
>TRBJ1-5|TRBV15
CATSRVRGTGQPQHF
>TRBJ2-1|TRBV2
CASTLDWPSYNEQFF
>TRBJ1-2|TRBV12-3/TRBV12-4
CASLRGERYGYTF
>TRBJ1-6|TRBV5-1
CASSSSAGSSYNSPLHF
>TRBJ2-1|TRBV4-1
CASRNMVDRVRSYNEQFF
>TRBJ1-1|TRBV5-6
CASSPRLGFEPEAFF
>TRBJ2-7|TRBV5-1
CASSLASGSDEQYF
>TRBJ2-5|TRBV12-3/TRBV12-4
CASRKGGPLSQETQYF
>TRBJ2-6|TRBV20-1
CSASAGVTGANVLTF
>TRBJ2-7|TRBV20-1
CSARDRADFYEQYF
>TRBJ1-2|TRBV19
CASRSGGNYGYTF
>TRBJ2-3|TRBV20-1
CSARAEISTDTQYF
>TRBJ2-3|TRBV12-3/TRBV12-4
CASSRSLAGGPSVTQYF
>TRBJ2-2|TRBV24-1
CATRDRGTDTGELFF
>TRBJ1-5|TRBV7-2
CASSPPRAARASNQPQHF
>TRBJ2-7|TRBV11-1
CASSLGSPSLEQYF
>TRBJ2-1|TRBV27
CASSPTYRGGAIEDNEQFF
>TRBJ2-7|TRBV12-3/TRBV12-4
CASSLNAGAVYEQYF
>TRBJ2-5|TRBV5-1
CASSLTSLREGETQYF
>TRBJ1-1|TRBV6-2/TRBV6-3
CASSYLPQFKNTEAFF
>TRBJ2-1|TRBV7-9
CASSLWSGGAIDEQFF
>TRBJ2-7|TRBV5-1
CASSLSYTPSYEQYF
>TRBJ2-1|TRBV7-2
CASSLEQLAYNEQFF
>TRBJ2-5|TRBV3-1
CASSQDHGGKRETQYF
>TRBJ2-7|TRBV27
CASSPRLGGFYEQYF
>TRBJ2-7|TRBV11-2
CASSFTLPMRGAPEQYF
>TRBJ2-3|TRBV5-1
CASSQRTSVGVSTDTQYF
>TRBJ2-2|TRBV7-6
CASTVTGLNTGELFF
>TRBJ2-3|TRBV4-3
CASSQEGTASPTDTQYF